This TCR beta chain was recorded in a study of CD4 and CD8 cells across lung adenocarcinoma regions. TCRdb re-called the PCR reads through MiXCR, storing one row per CDR3 protein. The sample carries some 7,000 distinct CDR3 sequences, over 50% recorded once. This clonotype has only a few counts. Samples came from patients with localized non-small cell lung adenocarcinoma. CDR1 is MNHNS and CDR2 is SASEGT in the germline V gene. V was clipped by 5 bases and J by 9 bases, with 20 bases between them. This CDR3 comprises 15 residues. The V and J genes are TRBV6-1 and TRBJ2-1; D remains unclear. Specimen: CD8+ T cells from the center of a lung tumor. This TCR was sampled from a male donor with lung adenocarcinoma. The CD4 and CD8 labels of this study may be unreliable. The CDR3 is CASSRSFGRGGEQFF. As DNA, the CDR3 is TGTGCCAGCAGTCGTAGTTTCGGTCGAGGTGGTGAGCAGTTCTTC.